The 30 T cell receptor beta chains listed next were all sequenced from one sample in a study of blood T cell repertoires in COVID-19. The table came from immunoSEQ multiplex PCR; TCRdb's copy has only in-frame clones and leaves some out. The sample yields 6,000 to 6,500 clones, around 91% seen once. The specimen sequenced was peripheral blood. These receptor sequences come from a human donor in a cohort sampled during active COVID-19.

A single count supports this clone. V is TRBV5-4 and J is TRBJ1-2, with a possible D match to TRBD1 (5 bases). This CDR3 spans 17 amino acids. Germline V gene lookup returns CDR1 SGHNT and CDR2 YYREEE (reference sequence). The germline V and J ends were trimmed by 0 bases and 3 bases, with 18 bases remaining between them. The CDR3 bases are TGTGCCAGCAGCTTGGGGGGGTCCTCAGGGAGGGACTATGGCTACACCTTC. Protein sequence: CASSLGGSSGRDYGYTF.

The chain joins TRBV15 to TRBJ2-3; TRBD2 is a possible D gene (6 bases). The CDR3 runs to 17 residues. Germline lookup yields CDR1 LNHNV and CDR2 YYDKDF (reference sequence). Trimming removed 1 base from V and 2 bases from J, with 16 bases in between. The CDR3 loop reads CATSRARRTTSTDTQYF. CDR3 DNA sequence: TGTGCCACCAGCAGAGCCAGACGGACTACCTCCACAGATACGCAGTATTTT.

The V and J genes are TRBV9 and TRBJ2-1; TRBD2 agrees at 10 bases. V lost 4 bases, J lost 3 bases, and 7 bases stayed unmatched. Germline V gene data show CDR1 as SGDLS and CDR2 as YYNGEE. The CDR3 is 16 amino acids. The CDR3 sequence is CASSPGGLANYNEQFF. The CDR3, as DNA: TGTGCCAGCAGCCCCGGGGGACTAGCGAACTACAATGAGCAGTTCTTC.

In this sample, this clone turned up a few times. The chain carries TRBV7-8 and TRBJ1-2, with TRBD1 as a possible D gene (6 bases). CDR1 SGHVS and CDR2 FQNEAQ come from the germline V gene. The V gene lost 5 bases and the J gene lost 8 bases, with 18 bases spanning the gap. The CDR3 runs to 14 residues. CDR3 bases: TGTGCCAGCAGCCACTCGCCTGGGGGCTCGGGCTACACCTTC. This codes for CASSHSPGGSGYTF. The whole variable domain, filled in from reference TRBV7-8 and TRBJ1-2, reads GAGVSQSPRYKVAKRGQDVALRCDPISGHVSLFWYQQALGQGPEFLTYFQNEAQLDKSGLPSDRFFAERPEGSVSTLKIQRTQQEDSAVYLCASSHSPGGSGYTFGSGTRLTVV.

The chain uses TRBV7-2 and TRBJ2-1; TRBD2 matches 10 bases. The CDR3 loop spans 16 amino acids. Losses at the gene ends were 5 bases for V and 5 bases for J; bases not matched to a gene: 9. Germline CDR1 is SGHTA and CDR2 is FQGNSA. DNA of the CDR3: TGTGCCAGCAGCGCAGGACTAGCGGCGACAGACAATGAGCAGTTCTTC. This translates into CASSAGLAATDNEQFF.

The chain combines TRBV6-1 with TRBJ2-4, with D perhaps matching TRBD2 (5 bases). This CDR3 spans 14 amino acids. Trimming left V 2 bases short and J 7 bases short, with 12 bases between. Germline CDR1 reads MNHNS; CDR2 reads SASEGT. CDR3 region: CASSERVWRNIQYF. The CDR3 DNA follows: TGTGCCAGCAGTGAAAGAGTCTGGAGGAACATTCAGTACTTC.

The chain is built from TRBV19 and TRBJ2-5; maybe TRBD2 (6 bases). The CDR3 extends over 15 amino acids. Trimming left V 3 bases short and J 4 bases short, with 15 bases between. CDR1 and CDR2 (germline): LNHDA, SQIVND (reference sequence). The CDR3 loop is CASSIWRGGSETQYF. For the CDR3, the DNA is TGTGCCAGTAGTATTTGGCGGGGTGGGTCAGAGACCCAGTACTTC.

The J gene is TRBJ2-1, the V gene TRBV30; 8 bases are shared with TRBD2. The germline V gene encodes CDR1 GTSNPN and CDR2 SVGIG (reference sequence). The length of the CDR3 is 14 residues. The J segment lost 12 bases and the V segment lost 2 bases, leaving 12 bases of the junction unmatched. In DNA form, the CDR3 reads TGTGCCTGGAGTAATGGGCAGGTAGCGGGATGGCAGTTCTTC. Translating gives CAWSNGQVAGWQFF.

The chain is built from TRBV28 and TRBJ2-7; no reliable D call. Germline V gene lookup returns CDR1 MDHEN and CDR2 SYDVKM. The V and J ends lost 3 bases and 4 bases respectively, with 4 bases between them. CDR3 length: 11 residues. The CDR3 spells CASSFGYEQYF. The CDR3 nucleotides read TGTGCCAGCAGTTTCGGGTACGAGCAGTACTTC. Full variable domain (remainder filled in from reference TRBV28 and TRBJ2-7): DVKVTQSSRYLVKRTGEKVFLECVQDMDHENMFWYRQDPGLGLRLIYFSYDVKMKEKGDIPEGYSVSREKKERFSLILESASTNQTSMYLCASSFGYEQYFGPGTRLTVT.

V is TRBV5-1 and J is TRBJ1-2; 7 bases are shared with TRBD1. With 5 bases clipped from V and 6 bases from J, the junction kept 13 bases outside the gene matches. Looked up from germline, CDR1 is SGHRS and CDR2 is YFSETQ. This CDR3 is 15 amino acids long. The CDR3 DNA is TGCGCCAGCAGTCCGACCGGGACAGCTAGTAATGGCTACACCTTC. Translated, it gives CASSPTGTASNGYTF.

This clone was found once. The chain combines TRBV6-2 or TRBV6-3 with TRBJ2-1; 10 bases fit TRBD2. V lost 0 bases to trimming and J lost 8 bases; unmatched junction nucleotides: 4. The CDR3 totals 15 residues. Germline V gene sequence: CDR1 MNHEY, CDR2 SVGEGT. The CDR3 DNA follows: TGTGCCAGCAGTTACTCAGCGGGAGGGCCCTATGAGCAGTTCTTC. As protein: CASSYSAGGPYEQFF.

The chain is built from TRBV9 and TRBJ1-5, with TRBD1 as a possible D gene (6 bases). Trimming shortened V by 3 bases and J by 4 bases, and 11 bases separated the two germline ends. Per the germline V gene, CDR1 is SGDLS and CDR2 is YYNGEE. The CDR3 sequence is 14 residues long. As DNA, the CDR3 is TGTGCCAGCAGCGGATGGGGGACAAATCAGCCCCAGCATTTT. Protein sequence: CASSGWGTNQPQHF. The full variable domain, its missing parts supplied by reference TRBV9 and TRBJ1-5, is DSGVTQTPKHLITATGQRVTLRCSPRSGDLSVYWYQQSLDQGLQFLIQYYNGEERAKGNILERFSAQQFPDLHSELNLSSLELGDSALYFCASSGWGTNQPQHFGDGTRLSIL.

The chain recombines TRBV28 with TRBJ2-5; D is undetermined. This CDR3 has 13 amino acids. Trimming shortened V by 6 bases and J by 1 base, and 9 bases separated the two germline ends. Germline CDR1 reads MDHEN; CDR2 reads SYDVKM. CDR3: CASRAVIQETQYF. DNA for the CDR3: TGTGCCAGCAGGGCGGTAATCCAAGAGACCCAGTACTTC.

The chain links TRBV5-4 to TRBJ2-1, with 8 bases fitting TRBD2. The CDR3 runs 17 residues. Germline CDR1 is SGHNT and CDR2 is YYREEE (reference sequence). V dropped 6 bases and J dropped 8; count of bases not matched to a gene: 19. CDR3 in DNA: TGTGCCAGCATGATGTCATGGAGCGGGAGTGGTGGGCATGAGCAGTTCTTC. This gives the protein CASMMSWSGSGGHEQFF. Filled out from reference TRBV5-4 and TRBJ2-1, the complete variable domain reads ETGVTQSPTHLIKTRGQQVTLRCSSQSGHNTVSWYQQALGQGPQFIFQYYREEENGRGNFPPRFSGLQFPNYSSELNVNALELDDSALYLCASMMSWSGSGGHEQFFGPGTRLTVL.

The chain couples TRBV5-1 to TRBJ1-4; D gene unclear. The CDR3 consists of 17 residues. The germline CDR1 and CDR2 sequences are SGHRS and YFSETQ. Trimming took off 0 bases at V and 0 bases at J, with 12 bases between the two ends. CDR3 DNA sequence: TGCGCCAGCAGCTTGGAGCGGGCAGCAGCAACTAATGAAAAACTGTTTTTT. It yields the protein CASSLERAAATNEKLFF. The whole variable domain, filled in from reference TRBV5-1 and TRBJ1-4, reads KAGVTQTPRYLIKTRGQQVTLSCSPISGHRSVSWYQQTPGQGLQFLFEYFSETQRNKGNFPGRFSGRQFSNSRSEMNVSTLELGDSALYLCASSLERAAATNEKLFFGSGTQLSVL.

The genes are TRBV10-3 and TRBJ2-1; D may be TRBD1 (6 bases). CDR1 is ENHRY, CDR2 SYGVKD, per germline. The CDR3 has 15 amino acids. Trimming took 2 bases from V and 2 from J, leaving 10 bases between them. This chain's CDR3 is CAISEKEGAYNEQFF. In nucleotides, the CDR3 is TGTGCCATCAGTGAGAAAGAGGGGGCCTACAATGAGCAGTTCTTC.

The chain links TRBV7-2 to TRBJ1-3; D gene ambiguous. From germline, CDR1 is SGHTA and CDR2 FQGNSA. Trimming removed 5 bases at V and 3 bases at J, with 11 bases between. The CDR3 spans 14 residues. CDR3 coding DNA: TGTGCCAGCAGCACTTACAGAGATGGAAACACCATATATTTT. Protein: CASSTYRDGNTIYF.

V usage is TRBV28 and J usage is TRBJ2-1; 11 positions match TRBD2. The CDR3 is 14 residues long. Germline V gives CDR1 MDHEN, CDR2 SYDVKM. V gave up 11 bases and J gave up 7 bases; unmatched junction bases: 10. CDR3 sequence: CAVKLAGEKNEQFF. The CDR3 DNA follows: TGTGCCGTAAAACTAGCGGGAGAAAAAAATGAGCAGTTCTTC.

The CDR3 is CASSLALTGSHEQYF. DNA of the CDR3: TGTGCCAGCAGCTTGGCCTTGACAGGGAGTCACGAGCAGTACTTC. The chain employs TRBV5-6 and TRBJ2-7; TRBD1 matches 7 bases. Germline CDR1 and CDR2: SGHDT and YYEEEE. The CDR3 has 15 residues. Trimming at V came to 0 bases and at J to 5 bases, leaving 8 bases not matched to a gene.

CDR3 in DNA: TGTGCCAGCAGTGGTGGCCCCGGGGGAGCTTTCTTT. Amino acid sequence: CASSGGPGGAFF. The rearrangement uses TRBV2 and TRBJ1-1; a possible D gene is TRBD1 (5 bases). This CDR3 spans 12 amino acids. Deletions cut 4 bases from V and 10 bases from J, with 13 bases between. CDR1 and CDR2 from the germline V gene are SNHLY and FYNNEI.

This clone was recorded once. This CDR3 is CASSIGVSPQETQYF. Here the CDR3 DNA reads TGTGCCAGTAGTATAGGTGTCAGTCCCCAAGAGACCCAGTACTTC. The V call is TRBV19, the J call TRBJ2-5, with D uncertain. Trimming pared 1 base from V and 1 base from J, leaving 10 bases between. CDR1 is LNHDA, CDR2 SQIVND, per germline (reference sequence). CDR3 length: 15 amino acids.

The rearrangement joins TRBV9 to TRBJ2-2; TRBD2 matches 7 bases. The CDR3 has 15 residues. Germline CDR1 and CDR2: SGDLS and YYNGEE. J gave up 5 bases and V 4 bases, and 8 bases lay outside the gene matches. CDR3 sequence: CASSKDGRRTGELFF. The CDR3 region has the DNA TGTGCCAGCAGCAAGGACGGGAGGCGGACCGGGGAGCTGTTTTTT.

This chain links TRBV10-3 with TRBJ1-4; no clear D gene. V was clipped by 2 bases and J by 0 bases, with 7 bases between them. Germline CDR1 reads ENHRY; CDR2 reads SYGVKD. This CDR3 contains 15 residues. The CDR3: CAISEHGTTNEKLFF. The DNA for the CDR3 is TGTGCCATCAGTGAGCATGGCACAACTAATGAAAAACTGTTTTTT.

This chain uses TRBV10-3 with TRBJ2-2; maybe TRBD2 (5 bases). This CDR3 is built from 14 residues. Germline lookup yields CDR1 ENHRY and CDR2 SYGVKD. The V and J ends lost 10 bases and 1 base respectively, with 13 bases between them. The CDR3 coding sequence is TGTGCCACCAACGGGGAGAGGAACACCGGGGAGCTGTTTTTT. As protein: CATNGERNTGELFF.

This rearrangement joins TRBV7-6 to TRBJ2-1; D is ambiguous. V dropped 8 bases and J dropped 3 bases, with 5 bases sitting between them. CDR3 length: 11 amino acids. The germline V gene has CDR1 SGHVS and CDR2 FNYEAQ. CDR3 region: CASELYNEQFF. In DNA, the CDR3 is TGTGCCAGCGAACTCTACAATGAGCAGTTCTTC.

The chain links TRBV13 to TRBJ2-3, with 14 bases fitting TRBD2. The germline CDR1 and CDR2 sequences are PRHDT and FYEKMQ (reference sequence). The CDR3 runs to 15 residues. The trim removed 4 bases at V and 4 bases at J, leaving 1 base unmatched. The CDR3 nucleotides read TGTGCCAGCAGCTGGGGACTAGCGGGAGCAGATACGCAGTATTTT. Encoded protein: CASSWGLAGADTQYF. Supplemented by reference TRBV13 and TRBJ2-3, the full variable domain reads AAGVIQSPRHLIKEKRETATLKCYPIPRHDTVYWYQQGPGQDPQFLISFYEKMQSDKGSIPDRFSAQQFSDYHSELNMSSLELGDSALYFCASSWGLAGADTQYFGPGTRLTVL.

The rearrangement joins TRBV5-1 to TRBJ1-4; TRBD1 matches at 7 bases. The V segment lost 7 bases and the J segment 8 bases; nucleotides outside the gene matches: 5. The CDR3 spans 12 residues. CDR1 is SGHRS and CDR2 is YFSETQ in the germline V gene. The CDR3 spells CASPGGNEKLFF. The CDR3 bases are TGCGCCAGCCCAGGGGGGAACGAAAAACTGTTTTTT.

The CDR3 DNA is TGTGCCAGCTCACCACTCGCTCCCAGCGGGAAGAGCACAGATACGCAGTATTTT. Translated: CASSPLAPSGKSTDTQYF. This chain uses TRBV18 with TRBJ2-3; 7 bases fit TRBD2. Germline loops: CDR1 KGHSH, CDR2 LQKENI. The trim removed 1 base at V and 0 bases at J, leaving 10 bases unmatched. The CDR3 spans 18 residues.

The V gene is TRBV5-4, the J gene TRBJ2-7; maybe TRBD2 (6 bases). The length of the CDR3 is 16 residues. The germline gives CDR1 SGHNT, CDR2 YYREEE (reference sequence). V shed 0 bases and J shed 4 bases, with 17 bases lying between them. DNA of the CDR3: TGTGCCAGCAGCTTGGGTTCCCGCCGGGAGCTGTACGAGCAGTACTTC. Translation gives CASSLGSRRELYEQYF.

This sequence joins TRBV24-1 and TRBJ2-2; 8 bases are shared with TRBD1. The germline V gene encodes CDR1 KGHDR and CDR2 SFDVKD. The CDR3 contains 17 residues. Trimming took 10 bases from V and 0 from J; bases not matched to a gene: 12. CDR3 sequence: CATSGTGRSTNTGELFF. CDR3 DNA sequence: TGTGCCACTTCCGGGACAGGCAGATCAACGAACACCGGGGAGCTGTTTTTT.